Listed below are T cell receptor beta chains from one sample, sequenced in a study of blood T cell repertoires in COVID-19. TCRdb's copy holds only in-frame clones and misses some; the assay was immunoSEQ multiplex PCR. The sample has roughly 260,000 clones, approximately 89% seen once. Source material: peripheral blood. The receptors shown here come from a man aged 35-49 years who had recovered from COVID-19. CDR3s include the opening cysteine and the closing phenylalanine or tryptophan. Fields, in order: V gene, clone size, D gene, J gene, CDR3 protein. A D gene is named only where the DNA matches it firmly. Size is stated for part of the rows, as once, few or many counts, or as a class when the clone is expanded.

v_gene: TRBV6-6; abundance: -; d_gene: TRBD1; j_gene: TRBJ2-3; CDR3aa: CASSYPDRAGTDTQYF
v_gene: TRBV18; abundance: -; d_gene: -; j_gene: TRBJ1-1; CDR3aa: CASSPRGQDNTEAFF
v_gene: TRBV29-1; abundance: -; d_gene: -; j_gene: TRBJ2-5; CDR3aa: CSVGPSTGEQLTQYF
v_gene: TRBV23-1; abundance: -; d_gene: -; j_gene: TRBJ1-1; CDR3aa: CASSRNPPVGELNTEAFF
v_gene: TRBV19; abundance: -; d_gene: TRBD1; j_gene: TRBJ2-4; CDR3aa: CASKTTGDFGIQYF
v_gene: TRBV24-1; abundance: -; d_gene: TRBD2; j_gene: TRBJ2-3; CDR3aa: CATRGLAGGTDTQYF
v_gene: TRBV10-3; abundance: few; d_gene: -; j_gene: TRBJ1-1; CDR3aa: CAISERGVLNTEAFF
v_gene: TRBV15; abundance: -; d_gene: -; j_gene: TRBJ2-6; CDR3aa: CATSSGGTGANVLTF
v_gene: TRBV6-2/TRBV6-3; abundance: few; d_gene: -; j_gene: TRBJ2-1; CDR3aa: CASSEKTVTGNEQFF
v_gene: TRBV6-2/TRBV6-3; abundance: many; d_gene: TRBD1; j_gene: TRBJ1-1; CDR3aa: CASSYPKGQGMNTEAFF
v_gene: TRBV7-9; abundance: -; d_gene: -; j_gene: TRBJ2-2; CDR3aa: CASSLSRGNTGELFF
v_gene: TRBV27; abundance: -; d_gene: -; j_gene: TRBJ2-1; CDR3aa: CASSFDGRMGNEQFF
v_gene: TRBV2; abundance: -; d_gene: TRBD1; j_gene: TRBJ1-1; CDR3aa: CASSPDRGDTEAFF
v_gene: TRBV7-9; abundance: few; d_gene: TRBD1; j_gene: TRBJ1-2; CDR3aa: CASIPTGGSGYTF
v_gene: TRBV2; abundance: once; d_gene: -; j_gene: TRBJ2-7; CDR3aa: CASSELEQYF
v_gene: TRBV11-3; abundance: once; d_gene: -; j_gene: TRBJ2-2; CDR3aa: CASSLESIGELFF
v_gene: TRBV5-4; abundance: -; d_gene: -; j_gene: TRBJ2-2; CDR3aa: CASSLPDAGTMYTGELFF
v_gene: TRBV3-1/TRBV3-2; abundance: few; d_gene: -; j_gene: TRBJ2-7; CDR3aa: CASSQGPAGRGVYEQYF
v_gene: TRBV9; abundance: -; d_gene: -; j_gene: TRBJ2-7; CDR3aa: CASSTEPGSEEQYF
v_gene: TRBV28; abundance: -; d_gene: -; j_gene: TRBJ2-1; CDR3aa: CASSFNGGMSGSYNEQFF
v_gene: TRBV6-5; abundance: -; d_gene: -; j_gene: TRBJ2-2; CDR3aa: CASSRQGLNTGELFF
v_gene: TRBV6-5; abundance: few; d_gene: -; j_gene: TRBJ1-2; CDR3aa: CASVSLTANYGYTF
v_gene: TRBV7-9; abundance: -; d_gene: TRBD2; j_gene: TRBJ2-7; CDR3aa: CASSSRGTSGAPYEQYF
v_gene: TRBV7-6; abundance: -; d_gene: TRBD2; j_gene: TRBJ2-1; CDR3aa: CASSLGLAGGYNEQFF
v_gene: TRBV7-3; abundance: -; d_gene: -; j_gene: TRBJ2-3; CDR3aa: CASSFSNGGTDTQYF
v_gene: TRBV28; abundance: -; d_gene: TRBD1; j_gene: TRBJ1-1; CDR3aa: CASSWDRGLGTEAFF
v_gene: TRBV10-3; abundance: -; d_gene: -; j_gene: TRBJ1-3; CDR3aa: CAIDAGNTIYF
v_gene: TRBV23-1; abundance: -; d_gene: TRBD1; j_gene: TRBJ1-5; CDR3aa: CASSQSRDRRFSNQPQHF
v_gene: TRBV18; abundance: -; d_gene: -; j_gene: TRBJ2-5; CDR3aa: CASSGLGTQYF
v_gene: TRBV29-1; abundance: -; d_gene: -; j_gene: TRBJ1-4; CDR3aa: CSVVKEGEKLFF
v_gene: TRBV29-1; abundance: -; d_gene: TRBD2; j_gene: TRBJ2-7; CDR3aa: CSVGTSGFSYEQYF
v_gene: TRBV29-1; abundance: -; d_gene: -; j_gene: TRBJ2-1; CDR3aa: CSVEERSNEQFF
v_gene: TRBV19; abundance: -; d_gene: -; j_gene: TRBJ1-1; CDR3aa: CASSIFRGPLNTEAFF
v_gene: TRBV21-1; abundance: -; d_gene: -; j_gene: TRBJ1-5; CDR3aa: CASSNQGRCNSNQPQHF
v_gene: TRBV4-1; abundance: -; d_gene: TRBD2; j_gene: TRBJ2-3; CDR3aa: CASSQDWRPGLAGGPTDTQYF
v_gene: TRBV27; abundance: -; d_gene: TRBD1; j_gene: TRBJ2-1; CDR3aa: CASTIQGEGEQFF
v_gene: TRBV5-1; abundance: -; d_gene: -; j_gene: TRBJ2-7; CDR3aa: CASSLGRGSDDEQYF
v_gene: TRBV11-2; abundance: -; d_gene: -; j_gene: TRBJ2-1; CDR3aa: CASSLVRRRAYNEQFF
v_gene: TRBV23-1; abundance: -; d_gene: -; j_gene: TRBJ1-2; CDR3aa: CASSARGPSPKYGYTF
v_gene: TRBV4-3; abundance: -; d_gene: -; j_gene: TRBJ1-4; CDR3aa: CASSQDYGVGEKLFF
v_gene: TRBV29-1; abundance: -; d_gene: TRBD1; j_gene: TRBJ1-1; CDR3aa: CSGQGGVGAEAFF
v_gene: TRBV27; abundance: -; d_gene: TRBD1; j_gene: TRBJ1-3; CDR3aa: CASSSLTGSGNTIYF
v_gene: TRBV6-1; abundance: once; d_gene: -; j_gene: TRBJ2-5; CDR3aa: CASSEFKFQETQYF
v_gene: TRBV30; abundance: -; d_gene: TRBD2; j_gene: TRBJ2-3; CDR3aa: CAWSVSGSTDTQYF
v_gene: TRBV2; abundance: -; d_gene: -; j_gene: TRBJ1-2; CDR3aa: CASSAEDYGYTF
v_gene: TRBV6-5; abundance: -; d_gene: TRBD1; j_gene: TRBJ2-1; CDR3aa: CASRSPGQGRNEQFF
v_gene: TRBV5-1; abundance: -; d_gene: TRBD1; j_gene: TRBJ1-2; CDR3aa: CASSPLVGTGDRFDYGYTF
v_gene: TRBV18; abundance: -; d_gene: -; j_gene: TRBJ2-7; CDR3aa: CASSPPTIVQGSYEQYF
v_gene: TRBV5-4; abundance: -; d_gene: TRBD2; j_gene: TRBJ2-5; CDR3aa: CASSSRAGGYQETQYF
v_gene: TRBV7-9; abundance: -; d_gene: TRBD1; j_gene: TRBJ1-5; CDR3aa: CASSLDDRVNQPQHF
v_gene: TRBV27; abundance: once; d_gene: -; j_gene: TRBJ2-1; CDR3aa: CASSLSSYNSYNEQFF
v_gene: TRBV6-6; abundance: -; d_gene: -; j_gene: TRBJ1-3; CDR3aa: CASSPTQGAYGNTIYF